This T cell receptor beta chain derives from a study of shared clonotypes between healthy human individuals. Deep level was the assay's run setting. Authors' data handling: With immunoSEQ giving junction-only sequences and no quality scores, filtering differed. Repertoires were generated with immunoSEQ multiplex PCR, while TCRdb's copy carries only in-frame clones and drops some. V and J calls plus clone size are reproduced from that table; the DNA served to infer D and trimming. The data show about 2.3 million clones, about 92% seen once. Into CD45RA+ naive and CD45RA-negative memory subsets, the CD4+ cells were split. V was cut by 8 bases and J by 6 bases, with 10 bases left in between. The CDR3 has 12 residues. Germline lookup yields CDR1 MNHEY and CDR2 SVGAGI.

This sequence was found in a man younger than 30 in good health. Some clones in this sample may be carry-over from other donors' samples. This chain links TRBV6-5 with TRBJ2-2; D may be TRBD1 (6 bases). The sample comprised naive CD4+ T cells from PBMCs. Described subset: CD45RA+ positively selected. In nucleotides, the CDR3 is TGTGCCAGCGAACAGGGTTCCGGGGAGCTGTTTTTT. It yields the protein CASEQGSGELFF.